One and the same sample provided the 7 T cell receptor beta chains below, sequenced in a study of CD8 T cells in Susac syndrome. It was with random hexamers that roughly 0.45 to 1 ug RNA was reverse transcribed. Via MiXCR, TCRdb re-called the immunoSEQ multiplex PCR reads, giving one row per CDR3 protein. The data show around 95,000 distinct CDR3 sequences, with approximately 95% seen just once and approximately 0.33% held by the top ten. Sequencing was carried out using CD8+ T cells from PBMCs. The receptors come from a human donor with Susac syndrome.

The V gene is TRBV12-3 or TRBV12-4, the J gene TRBJ2-1; unclear D gene. The V end was cut by 0 bases, the J end by 9 bases, with 9 bases between. The CDR3 spans 13 residues. The CDR3 protein is CASSLAVRFEQFF. The CDR3 region has the DNA TGTGCCAGCAGTTTAGCGGTTCGCTTTGAGCAGTTCTTC.

The J gene is TRBJ1-3, the V gene TRBV3-1; D gene unclear. The germline V gene encodes CDR1 LGHDT and CDR2 YNNKEL (reference sequence). The V end was cut by 0 bases, the J end by 0 bases, with 9 bases between. CDR3 length equals 16 residues. The CDR3 protein is CASSQDVVPSGNTIYF. CDR3 DNA: TGTGCCAGCAGCCAAGATGTAGTTCCCTCTGGAAACACCATATATTTT. The whole variable domain, remainder taken from reference TRBV3-1 and TRBJ1-3, is DTAVSQTPKYLVTQMGNDKSIKCEQNLGHDTMYWYKQDSKKFLKIMFSYNNKELIINETVPNRFSPKSPDKAHLNLHINSLELGDSAVYFCASSQDVVPSGNTIYFGEGSWLTVV.

This sequence joins TRBV6-6 and TRBJ2-3; tentatively, D is TRBD1 or TRBD2 (5 bases each). CDR3 length equals 16 residues. V was cut by 0 bases and J by 2 bases, with 12 bases left in between. Germline V gene lookup returns CDR1 MNHNY and CDR2 SVGAGI (reference sequence). The CDR3 nucleotides read TGTGCCAGCAGTTACTCCCAGGGACGGTCCACAGATACGCAGTATTTT. Its protein product is CASSYSQGRSTDTQYF.

The chain employs TRBV15 and TRBJ2-7; 9 nucleotides agree with TRBD1. The CDR3 covers 14 residues. Germline V gives CDR1 LNHNV, CDR2 YYDKDF (reference sequence). V lost 3 bases, J lost 1 base, and 1 base stayed unmatched. The CDR3 spells CATSRTGGSYEQYF. In nucleotides, the CDR3 is TGTGCCACCAGCAGGACAGGGGGTTCCTACGAGCAGTACTTC. The full variable domain, with the rest looked up from reference TRBV15 and TRBJ2-7, is DAMVIQNPRYQVTQFGKPVTLSCSQTLNHNVMYWYQQKSSQAPKLLFHYYDKDFNNEADTPDNFQSRRPNTSFCFLDIRSPGLGDTAMYLCATSRTGGSYEQYFGPGTRLTVT.

The V call is TRBV20-1, the J call TRBJ2-7; TRBD2 is a possible D gene (5 bases). The V end lost 1 base, the J end lost 4 bases, and 11 bases lay between the germline ends. The germline V gene has CDR1 DFQATT and CDR2 SNEGSKA (reference sequence). The CDR3 length is 13 residues. CDR3 loop: CSARAPGGYEQYF. The CDR3 coding sequence is TGCAGTGCTAGAGCCCCTGGAGGTTACGAGCAGTACTTC.

This clonotype has more than one count but fewer than ten. This sequence joins TRBV19 and TRBJ2-2; possibly TRBD1 or TRBD2 for D (5 bases each). Germline-derived CDR1 and CDR2 are LNHDA and SQIVND (reference sequence). The CDR3 extends over 15 amino acids. The V end was cut by 5 bases, the J end by 2 bases, with 12 bases between. The CDR3 coding sequence is TGTGCCAGTAGTCCCGGGACGGTCAACACCGGGGAGCTGTTTTTT. It yields the protein CASSPGTVNTGELFF.

With regard to this clonotype: Compared with germline, one end of the junction differs, possibly owing to a read error. The chain combines TRBV13 with TRBJ1-2, with unresolved D. The CDR3 covers 12 residues. Germline CDR1 PRHDT, CDR2 FYEKMQ (reference sequence). The CDR3 DNA reads TGTGCCAGCACCTTAGCCGCGGGTGGCTACACCTTC. The encoded protein is CASTLAAGGYTF.